Sequencing of this T cell receptor beta chain was carried out in a study of cytomegalovirus exposure and HLA in healthy donors. Findings of the study overall: Based on reports, TCR beta sequences accurately predicted HLA-A and HLA-B alleles for most subjects. In a later analysis, HLA-C alleles had the fewest associated TCRs, DRB1 alleles the most. In a later analysis, V- and J-gene trimming of beta chains associated with a DCLRE1C missense variant, replicated independently.

The CDR3 totals 15 residues. V was pared by 1 base and J by 7 bases, with 17 bases between. CDR1 and CDR2 (germline): MNHEY, SMNVEV (reference sequence). Notes on this clone: The target antigen is unknown.

Vbeta (60) and Jbeta (13) primers were used in the PCR. The protocol was immunoSEQ multiplex PCR, while the TCRdb copy is restricted to in-frame clones and leaves out a portion. The sample includes fewer than 90,000 clones, about 75% of them seen just once. The source is a female donor in good health and CMV-seronegative. This rearrangement joins TRBV27 to TRBJ2-7; D possibly corresponds to TRBD2 (5 bases). Sequenced input: PBMCs. The chain's CDR3 is CASSLLGSGSLEQYF. In DNA form, the CDR3 reads TGTGCCAGCAGTTTATTGGGAAGCGGCAGCCTGGAGCAGTACTTC.